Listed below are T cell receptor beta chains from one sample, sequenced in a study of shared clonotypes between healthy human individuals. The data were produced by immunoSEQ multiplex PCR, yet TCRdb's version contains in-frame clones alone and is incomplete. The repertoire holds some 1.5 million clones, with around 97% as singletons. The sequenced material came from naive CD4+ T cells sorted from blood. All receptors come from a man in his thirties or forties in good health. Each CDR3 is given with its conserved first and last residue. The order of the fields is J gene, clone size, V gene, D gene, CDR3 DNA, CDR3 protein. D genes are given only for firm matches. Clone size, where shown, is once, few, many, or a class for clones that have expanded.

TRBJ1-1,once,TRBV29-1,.,TGCAGCGTTGATTCTAGGCTAGGGGGGCGGAGGGACACTGAAGCTTTCTTT,CSVDSRLGGRRDTEAFF
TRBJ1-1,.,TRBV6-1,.,TGTGCCAGCAGTGAAGTTATGAGGGTGGGCACTGAAGCTTTCTTT,CASSEVMRVGTEAFF
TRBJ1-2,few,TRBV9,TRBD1,TGTGCCAGCAGCGTAGAGGGGGCCTATGGCTACACCTTC,CASSVEGAYGYTF
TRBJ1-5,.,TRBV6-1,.,TGTGCCAGCAATTTAAGGACAGCCGATCAGCCCCAGCATTTT,CASNLRTADQPQHF
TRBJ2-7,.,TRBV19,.,TGTGCCAGTAGTACCGCAGCGGACTACGAGCAGTACTTC,CASSTAADYEQYF
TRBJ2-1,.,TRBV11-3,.,TGTGCCAGCAGCTTAGCCAGGTACAATGAGCAGTTCTTC,CASSLARYNEQFF
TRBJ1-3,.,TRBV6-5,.,TGTGCCAGCAGCCAGTACTCTGGAAACACCATATATTTT,CASSQYSGNTIYF
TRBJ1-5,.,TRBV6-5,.,TGTGCCAGCAGTAGCTCATGGGGGAAAAATCAGCCCCAGCATTTT,CASSSSWGKNQPQHF
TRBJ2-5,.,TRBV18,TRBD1,TGTGCCAGCTCACCCAGGACAGGCCAAGAGACCCAGTACTTC,CASSPRTGQETQYF
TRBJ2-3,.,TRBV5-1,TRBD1,TGCGCCAGCAGCTTGCCCGGGACAGGAGATACGCAGTATTTT,CASSLPGTGDTQYF
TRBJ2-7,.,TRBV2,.,TGTGCCAGCAGAGACGACGGGATATACGAGCAGTACTTC,CASRDDGIYEQYF
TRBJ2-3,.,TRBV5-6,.,TGTGCCAGCAGCTTGTGGGGGGCAGATACGCAGTATTTT,CASSLWGADTQYF
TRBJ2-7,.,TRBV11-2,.,TGTGCCAGCAGTTTATCACTAGTTGATTACGAGCAGTACTTC,CASSLSLVDYEQYF
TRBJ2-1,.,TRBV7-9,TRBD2,TGTGCCAGCAGCCGGACTAGCGGGATCAACAATGAGCAGTTCTTC,CASSRTSGINNEQFF
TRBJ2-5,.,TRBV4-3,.,TGCGCCAGCAGCCCGGGCTTAGGGCAGATAGGGGAGACCCAGTACTTC,CASSPGLGQIGETQYF
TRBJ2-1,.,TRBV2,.,TGTGCCAGCACCACAGATGGCTGGATTTCTGAGCAGTTCTTC,CASTTDGWISEQFF
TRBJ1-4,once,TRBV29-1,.,TGCAGCGTCGCTTCCGGGACTGAAAAACTGTTTTTT,CSVASGTEKLFF